The 21 T cell receptor beta chains in this list originate from one sample, sequenced in a study of CXCR3-negative and CXCR3-positive naive CD8 T cells. Each TRB cDNA library was prepared by 5' RACE (with UMI labels). TCRdb re-called the 5' RACE reads and catalogs CDR3 proteins one per entry, DNA excluded. Recorded for this sample: roughly 89,000 distinct CDR3 sequences. The sequenced material came from naive CXCR3- CD8+ T cells from blood. Specified subset: CD45RO-CCR7+CD27+CD95- naive CD8+ T cells lacking CXCR3 (TNR3-). The receptor source for this set is a human donor in good health. Some clones in this sample may be carry-over from other donors' samples.

The gene calls are TRBV3-1 and TRBJ2-2; TCRdb reports TRBD1, a call that lacks DNA to check it against. The CDR3 contains 11 residues. CDR1 is LGHDT, CDR2 YNNKEL, per germline (reference sequence). The CDR3 loop reads CATGGTGELFF.

The J gene is TRBJ2-1, the V gene TRBV29-1; the D gene TCRdb calls, TRBD1, cannot be checked with no DNA. There are 16 residues in the CDR3. Germline CDR1 reads SQVTM; CDR2 reads ANQGSEA. The CDR3 loop is CSVEDGAGGSYNEQFF.

J is TRBJ2-3 and V is TRBV4-1; TCRdb indicates TRBD1, and absent DNA this call remains unverified. Germline V gene data show CDR1 as MGHRA and CDR2 as YSYEKL. The CDR3 consists of 18 residues. CDR3 protein: CASSQEGAGGKEADTQYF.

The V call is TRBV29-1, the J call TRBJ2-1; TCRdb reports TRBD1, a call that lacks DNA to check it against. CDR3 size: 14 residues. The germline V gene encodes CDR1 SQVTM and CDR2 ANQGSEA. CDR3 loop: CSVEGHDRGNEQFF.

The rearrangement links TRBV7-9 to TRBJ2-7. The germline gives CDR1 SEHNR, CDR2 FQNEAQ (reference sequence). The length of the CDR3 is 14 residues. The CDR3: CASSYSGTSYEQYF.

The chain has TRBV7-8 and TRBJ2-2. CDR1 is SGHVS, CDR2 FQNEAQ, per germline. This CDR3 has 15 amino acids. The chain's CDR3 is CASSWTVGDTGELFF.

The J gene is TRBJ1-5, the V gene TRBV9. The CDR3 consists of 13 residues. Germline V gene lookup returns CDR1 SGDLS and CDR2 YYNGEE. The CDR3 reads CASSVGINQPQHF.

The rearrangement links TRBV7-9 to TRBJ2-1. The CDR3 has 13 residues. CDR1 is SEHNR and CDR2 is FQNEAQ in the germline V gene (reference sequence). CDR3: CASSSTPSNEQFF. The whole variable domain, filled in from reference TRBV7-9 and TRBJ2-1, reads DTGVSQNPRHKITKRGQNVTFRCDPISEHNRLYWYRQTLGQGPEFLTYFQNEAQLEKSRLLSDRFSAERPKGSFSTLEIQRTEQGDSAMYLCASSSTPSNEQFFGPGTRLTVL.

The chain recombines TRBV5-1 with TRBJ2-1; TCRdb gives TRBD2 as the D gene, but with no DNA this cannot be confirmed. The V gene's germline CDR1 is SGHRS and CDR2 YFSETQ. The CDR3 sequence is 15 residues long. CDR3: CASSLSGGAGNEQFF.

This sequence joins TRBV25-1 and TRBJ2-5; TCRdb indicates TRBD1, and absent DNA this call remains unverified. The length of the CDR3 is 15 residues. Germline loops: CDR1 MGHDK, CDR2 SYGVNS. CDR3 region: CASSDRGPNQETQYF.

The chain couples TRBV7-2 to TRBJ2-3; TCRdb gives TRBD2 as the D gene, but with no DNA this cannot be confirmed. The CDR3 consists of 17 residues. Germline V gene data show CDR1 as SGHTA and CDR2 as FQGNSA. CDR3 sequence reads: CASSLPTLAGGPDTQYF.

The V and J genes are TRBV28 and TRBJ1-1; the TCRdb D gene call, TRBD1, has no DNA to confirm it. The CDR3 covers 15 residues. CDR1 MDHEN and CDR2 SYDVKM come from the germline V gene. CDR3 region: CASSLGDSQNTEAFF. Combining the CDR3 with reference TRBV28 and TRBJ1-1 gives the whole variable domain DVKVTQSSRYLVKRTGEKVFLECVQDMDHENMFWYRQDPGLGLRLIYFSYDVKMKEKGDIPEGYSVSREKKERFSLILESASTNQTSMYLCASSLGDSQNTEAFFGQGTRLTVV.

The CDR3 here is CASSSIYEQYF. V usage is TRBV7-9 and J usage is TRBJ2-7. Germline V gene lookup returns CDR1 SEHNR and CDR2 FQNEAQ (reference sequence). The length of the CDR3 is 11 residues.

This chain's CDR3 is CASSLGGGWNTEAFF. V usage is TRBV7-2 and J usage is TRBJ1-1; TCRdb's D call of TRBD1 is untestable without DNA. CDR3 length: 15 amino acids. The germline V gene encodes CDR1 SGHTA and CDR2 FQGNSA.

The rearrangement links TRBV20-1 to TRBJ2-5; there is no DNA to check the TCRdb D call of TRBD1. This CDR3 is built from 15 residues. From germline, CDR1 is DFQATT and CDR2 SNEGSKA (reference sequence). CDR3 region: CSARGLGGLGETQYF.

The chain joins TRBV9 to TRBJ2-7; TCRdb gives TRBD2 as the D gene, but with no DNA this cannot be confirmed. Germline V gene data show CDR1 as SGDLS and CDR2 as YYNGEE. This CDR3 is built from 14 residues. CDR3 amino acids: CASSVTGRVDEQYF. The whole variable domain, filled in from reference TRBV9 and TRBJ2-7, reads DSGVTQTPKHLITATGQRVTLRCSPRSGDLSVYWYQQSLDQGLQFLIQYYNGEERAKGNILERFSAQQFPDLHSELNLSSLELGDSALYFCASSVTGRVDEQYFGPGTRLTVT.

The chain combines TRBV13 with TRBJ2-7; the TCRdb D gene call, TRBD1, has no DNA to confirm it. This CDR3 contains 16 residues. CDR1 and CDR2 from the germline V gene are PRHDT and FYEKMQ (reference sequence). CDR3 region: CASSESDGRGRNEQYF.

The rearrangement links TRBV29-1 to TRBJ2-4; TCRdb proposes TRBD1, but this gene call is untestable without DNA. This CDR3 spans 15 amino acids. CDR1 and CDR2 from the germline V gene are SQVTM and ANQGSEA. CDR3 residues: CSVEDGTGAKNIQYF.

The rearrangement uses TRBV27 and TRBJ1-1. CDR3 length equals 15 residues. Germline V gene lookup returns CDR1 MNHEY and CDR2 SMNVEV (reference sequence). The CDR3 reads CASSFAWGMDTEAFF.

The rearrangement uses TRBV5-8 and TRBJ2-5. Germline CDR1 SGHTS, CDR2 YDEGEE. This CDR3 is 14 amino acids long. The CDR3 sequence: CASSLFQVQETQYF.

This rearrangement joins TRBV7-9 to TRBJ2-7. Germline V gene sequence: CDR1 SEHNR, CDR2 FQNEAQ (reference sequence). The CDR3 length is 15 residues. CDR3: CASSPSGGSSYEQYF.